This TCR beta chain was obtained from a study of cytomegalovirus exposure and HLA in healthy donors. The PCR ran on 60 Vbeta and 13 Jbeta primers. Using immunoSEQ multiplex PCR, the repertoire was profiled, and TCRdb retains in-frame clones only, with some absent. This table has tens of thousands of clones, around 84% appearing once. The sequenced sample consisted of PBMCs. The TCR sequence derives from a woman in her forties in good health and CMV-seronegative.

Here the CDR3 reads CASSLASGRDEQFF. The CDR3 DNA reads TGCGCCAGCAGCTTGGCTAGCGGGAGAGATGAGCAGTTCTTC. The chain has TRBV5-1 and TRBJ2-1, with 10 bases that match TRBD2. Unmatched junction bases numbered 2, after V lost 0 bases and J lost 8 bases. The CDR3 extends over 14 amino acids. Per germline, CDR1 SGHRS and CDR2 YFSETQ.